These T cell receptor beta chains were read from a single sample in a study of follicular helper T cells after annual influenza vaccination. This table comes from immunoSEQ multiplex PCR, and its TCRdb copy is limited to in-frame clones, with some not included. In the table there are approximately 2,500 clones, approximately 80% of which are singletons. The sample was CXCR5+ CD38- circulating T follicular helper cells from blood, taken on the day of influenza vaccination. Every receptor here comes from an adult who received the influenza vaccine. Each CDR3 is given with its conserved first and last residue. The D gene is left open where the match is weak. Some rows mark clone size as missing; the rest say once, few, many or name a class of expanded clone.

CATSRVKQGKSTIYF TGTGCCACCAGCAGAGTAAAGCAGGGCAAGTCCACCATATATTTT TRBJ1-3 TRBV15 . .
CSVEWRGLLHF TGCAGCGTTGAATGGAGGGGTCTCCTCCACTTT TRBJ1-6 TRBV29-1 . .
CASSRNPFDIQYF TGCGCCAGCAGCAGGAACCCATTTGACATTCAGTACTTC TRBJ2-4 TRBV5-1 . few
CSAQLEETQYF TGCAGTGCCCAGCTTGAAGAGACCCAGTACTTC TRBJ2-5 TRBV20-1 . .
CASSLPSTGAALSSYEQYF TGTGCCAGCAGCTTACCCAGTACAGGGGCCGCCCTTAGCTCCTACGAGCAGTACTTC TRBJ2-7 TRBV7-2 TRBD1 .
CSVGGGNTEAFF TGCAGCGTTGGGGGGGGAAACACTGAAGCTTTCTTT TRBJ1-1 TRBV29-1 . .
CASSEQGWMNTGELFF TGTGCCAGCAGTGAACAGGGTTGGATGAACACCGGGGAGCTGTTTTTT TRBJ2-2 TRBV2 . .
CASSRGTAAGANVLTF TGTGCTAGCAGCCGAGGAACAGCGGCTGGGGCCAACGTCCTGACTTTC TRBJ2-6 TRBV7-7 . .
CASSLVEASTDTQYF TGTGCCAGCAGCTTAGTCGAAGCATCCACAGATACGCAGTATTTT TRBJ2-3 TRBV7-2 . .
CASSQAVAGGYNEQFF TGTGCCAGCAGCCAAGCCGTAGCGGGGGGCTACAATGAGCAGTTCTTC TRBJ2-1 TRBV4-2 TRBD2 .
CASSREAGRETQYF TGCGCCAGCAGTCGGGAGGCTGGCCGAGAGACCCAGTACTTC TRBJ2-5 TRBV5-1 TRBD2 .
CASSLGRGEGEKLFF TGCGCCAGCAGCTTGGGGAGGGGCGAGGGTGAAAAACTGTTTTTT TRBJ1-4 TRBV5-1 . .
CASSFAIGASNQPQHF TGTGCCAGCAGCTTTGCCATAGGGGCGAGCAATCAGCCCCAGCATTTT TRBJ1-5 TRBV7-9 . .
CASSWRVKSGRAGGELFF TGTGCCAGCAGCTGGAGGGTTAAGAGCGGGAGGGCTGGCGGGGAGCTGTTTTTT TRBJ2-2 TRBV5-6 TRBD2 few
CASSYYGITDTQYF TGTGCCAGCAGCTATTATGGGATTACAGATACGCAGTATTTT TRBJ2-3 TRBV7-3 . .
CSAEQNTEAFF TGCAGTGCAGAGCAGAACACTGAAGCTTTCTTT TRBJ1-1 TRBV20-1 . .
CASSGGGGGQETQYF TGTGCCAGCAGTGGAGGGGGGGGCGGCCAAGAGACCCAGTACTTC TRBJ2-5 TRBV6-1 . .
CASSRDINQPQHF TGCGCCAGCAGCCGGGACATAAATCAGCCCCAGCATTTT TRBJ1-5 TRBV5-1 . .
CASSLSAASYEQYF TGCGCCAGCAGCTTGTCGGCAGCTTCCTACGAGCAGTACTTC TRBJ2-7 TRBV5-1 . once
CASSLRALSTGELFF TGTGCCAGCAGCTTAAGAGCCCTGTCCACCGGGGAGCTGTTTTTT TRBJ2-2 TRBV7-6 . .